The TCR beta chain under discussion was sequenced for a study of T cell responses to AZD1222 COVID-19 vaccine. Study outcomes and limitations: Recipients of two AZD1222 doses showed rising Spike-specific TCR breadth and depth. In a largely white British group with more females than males, clonal diversity was possibly underestimated. Recipients of AZD1222 seropositive at baseline numbered only 6 or 7.

The CDR3 runs to 16 residues. Germline trimming cut 8 bases from V and 1 base from J; bases unmatched to any gene: 10. Here immunoSEQ multiplex PCR was the method, and the copy in TCRdb shows in-frame clones only, minus some. The sample lists approximately 150,000 clones; about nine tenths were seen once. As for this clone: Its specificity is not known.

The receptor was derived from an adult in good health. The chain recombines TRBV23-1 with TRBJ2-4; TRBD1 aligns across 8 bases. TRBV23-1 is an ORF, with its function uncertain. This material consisted of peripheral blood, taken on day 0 of AZD1222 vaccination. The CDR3 DNA follows: TGCGCCAGCCTACCCCGGACAGGGTGGGCCAAAAACATTCAGTACTTC. Residues: CASLPRTGWAKNIQYF.